The rows below give T cell receptor beta chains drawn from one sample of a study of blood T cells in healthy people across ages. MiXCR was run by TCRdb on the 5' RACE reads, yielding one entry per CDR3 protein. There are about 510,000 distinct CDR3 sequences in the sample; around a quarter occur only once, and about 3.3% lies in the top ten. These same data were also listed under a study on T cells of mothers and their children.

The specimen was blood. Source of these receptors: a boy aged 2 to 10 in good health. Each CDR3 is given with its conserved first and last residue. Fields, in order: V gene, D gene, J gene, clone size, CDR3 protein, CDR3 DNA. The D gene is left open where the match is weak. Only some rows state a clone size, as once, few, many or a class for expanded clones.

v_call: TRBV3-1; d_call: NA; j_call: TRBJ2-1; clone_size: few; cdr3_aa: CASSQAGALYVYNEQFF; cdr3_nt: TGTGCCAGCAGCCAAGCAGGGGCTCTCTATGTTTACAATGAGCAGTTCTTC
v_call: TRBV20-1; d_call: TRBD2; j_call: TRBJ2-5; clone_size: NA; cdr3_aa: CSALRTSRQETQYF; cdr3_nt: TGCAGTGCTCTCCGGACTAGCCGGCAAGAGACCCAGTACTTC
v_call: TRBV3-1; d_call: TRBD2; j_call: TRBJ2-1; clone_size: few; cdr3_aa: CASSPPPLGLAGGPSYNEQFF; cdr3_nt: TGTGCCAGCAGCCCACCCCCCCTGGGACTAGCGGGGGGCCCCTCCTACAATGAGCAGTTCTTC
v_call: TRBV4-2; d_call: NA; j_call: TRBJ2-7; clone_size: NA; cdr3_aa: CASSQGSSSGHEQYF; cdr3_nt: TGTGCCAGCAGCCAAGGCTCCTCGAGCGGGCACGAGCAGTACTTC
v_call: TRBV5-4; d_call: NA; j_call: TRBJ2-7; clone_size: NA; cdr3_aa: CASSFWGSYEQYF; cdr3_nt: TGTGCCAGCAGCTTTTGGGGGTCCTACGAGCAGTACTTC
v_call: TRBV20-1; d_call: NA; j_call: TRBJ2-5; clone_size: NA; cdr3_aa: CSARDRQIRETQYF; cdr3_nt: TGCAGTGCTAGAGATCGACAGATTAGGGAGACCCAGTACTTC
v_call: TRBV9; d_call: NA; j_call: TRBJ2-1; clone_size: NA; cdr3_aa: CASSVRDLQRDEQFF; cdr3_nt: TGTGCCAGCAGCGTCCGGGATTTACAGAGAGATGAGCAGTTCTTC
v_call: TRBV7-9; d_call: TRBD2; j_call: TRBJ2-2; clone_size: NA; cdr3_aa: CASSTTSGNEDGELFF; cdr3_nt: TGTGCCAGCAGCACGACTAGCGGGAACGAGGACGGGGAGCTGTTTTTT
v_call: TRBV4-1; d_call: TRBD2; j_call: TRBJ2-7; clone_size: NA; cdr3_aa: CASSQVGEAGGSEQYF; cdr3_nt: TGCGCCAGCAGCCAAGTCGGGGAAGCGGGAGGATCCGAGCAGTACTTC
v_call: TRBV6-2/TRBV6-3; d_call: TRBD2; j_call: TRBJ2-2; clone_size: NA; cdr3_aa: CATSMGSTSGDPTGELFF; cdr3_nt: TGTGCCACCAGCATGGGGTCGACTAGCGGGGATCCGACCGGGGAGCTGTTTTTT
v_call: TRBV7-6; d_call: NA; j_call: TRBJ2-1; clone_size: NA; cdr3_aa: CASSSRLGRNEQFF; cdr3_nt: TGTGCCAGCAGCTCTCGACTAGGCCGCAATGAGCAGTTCTTC
v_call: TRBV6-5; d_call: TRBD1; j_call: TRBJ2-4; clone_size: few; cdr3_aa: CASRDRPYTKNIQYF; cdr3_nt: TGTGCCAGCAGGGACAGGCCCTATACCAAAAACATTCAGTACTTC
v_call: TRBV5-5; d_call: NA; j_call: TRBJ2-5; clone_size: NA; cdr3_aa: CASSEGGLSETQYF; cdr3_nt: TGTGCCAGCAGCGAAGGCGGACTATCAGAGACCCAGTACTTC
v_call: TRBV14; d_call: NA; j_call: TRBJ2-4; clone_size: few; cdr3_aa: CASSRGLGDIQYF; cdr3_nt: TGTGCCAGCAGCCGGGGCCTTGGGGACATTCAGTACTTC